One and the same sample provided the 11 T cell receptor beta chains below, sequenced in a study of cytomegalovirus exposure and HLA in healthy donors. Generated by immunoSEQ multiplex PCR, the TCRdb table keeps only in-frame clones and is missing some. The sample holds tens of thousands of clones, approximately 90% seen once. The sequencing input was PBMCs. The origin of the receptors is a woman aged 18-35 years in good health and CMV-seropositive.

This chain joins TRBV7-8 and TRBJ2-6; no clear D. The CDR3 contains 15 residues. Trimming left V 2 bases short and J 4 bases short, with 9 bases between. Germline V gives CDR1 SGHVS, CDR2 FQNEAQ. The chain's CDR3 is CASSLNYLGANVLTF. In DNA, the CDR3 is TGTGCCAGCAGCTTAAATTATCTGGGGGCCAACGTCCTGACTTTC. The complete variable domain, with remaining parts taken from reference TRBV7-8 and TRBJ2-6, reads GAGVSQSPRYKVAKRGQDVALRCDPISGHVSLFWYQQALGQGPEFLTYFQNEAQLDKSGLPSDRFFAERPEGSVSTLKIQRTQQEDSAVYLCASSLNYLGANVLTFGAGSRLTVL.

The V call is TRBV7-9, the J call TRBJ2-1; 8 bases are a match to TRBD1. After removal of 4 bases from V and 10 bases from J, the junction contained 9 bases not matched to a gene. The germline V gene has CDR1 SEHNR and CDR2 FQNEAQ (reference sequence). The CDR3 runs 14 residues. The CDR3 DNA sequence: TGTGCCAGCAGCTACCGGGACAGGAAATTGGAGCAGTTCTTC. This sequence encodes CASSYRDRKLEQFF.

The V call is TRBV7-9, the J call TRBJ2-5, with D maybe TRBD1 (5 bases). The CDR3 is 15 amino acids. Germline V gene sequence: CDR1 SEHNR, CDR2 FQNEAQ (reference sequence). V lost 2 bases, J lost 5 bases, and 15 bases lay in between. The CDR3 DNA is TGTGCCAGCAGCTTAAAATCAGGGTTCGGGGAGACCCAGTACTTC. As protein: CASSLKSGFGETQYF.

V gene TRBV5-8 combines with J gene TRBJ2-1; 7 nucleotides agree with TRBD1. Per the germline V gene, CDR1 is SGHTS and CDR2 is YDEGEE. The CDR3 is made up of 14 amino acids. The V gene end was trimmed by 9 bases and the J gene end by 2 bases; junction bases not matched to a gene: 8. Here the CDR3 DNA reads TGTGCCATCGGAGACAGGGTCACCTACAATGAGCAGTTCTTC. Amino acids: CAIGDRVTYNEQFF. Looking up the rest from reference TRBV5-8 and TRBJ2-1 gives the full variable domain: EAGVTQSPTHLIKTRGQQATLRCSPISGHTSVYWYQQALGLGLQFLLWYDEGEERNRGNFPPRFSGRQFPNYSSELNVNALELEDSALYLCAIGDRVTYNEQFFGPGTRLTVL.

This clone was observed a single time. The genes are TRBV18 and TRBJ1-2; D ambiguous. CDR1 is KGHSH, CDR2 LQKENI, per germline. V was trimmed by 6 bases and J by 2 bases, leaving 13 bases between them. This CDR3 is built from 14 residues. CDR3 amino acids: CASSGGELNYGYTF. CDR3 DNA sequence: TGTGCCAGCTCGGGAGGCGAACTAAACTATGGCTACACCTTC.

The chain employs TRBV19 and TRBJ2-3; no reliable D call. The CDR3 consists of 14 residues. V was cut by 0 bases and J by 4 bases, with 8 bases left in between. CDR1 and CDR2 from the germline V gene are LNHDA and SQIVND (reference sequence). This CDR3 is CASSIEWAADTQYF. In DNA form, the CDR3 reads TGTGCCAGTAGTATAGAATGGGCCGCAGATACGCAGTATTTT.

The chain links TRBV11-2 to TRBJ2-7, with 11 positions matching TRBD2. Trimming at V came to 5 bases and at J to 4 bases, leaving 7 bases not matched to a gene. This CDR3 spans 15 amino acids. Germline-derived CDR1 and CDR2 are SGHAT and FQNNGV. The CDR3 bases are TGTGCCAGCAGCACCCTAGCGGGAGGAAGATACGAGCAGTACTTC. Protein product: CASSTLAGGRYEQYF.

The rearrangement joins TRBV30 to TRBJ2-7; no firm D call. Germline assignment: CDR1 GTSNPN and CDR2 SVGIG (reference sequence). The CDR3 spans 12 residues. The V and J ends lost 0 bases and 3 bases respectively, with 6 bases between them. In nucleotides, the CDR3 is TGTGCCTGGAGTGTACCCAGCTACGAGCAGTACTTC. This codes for CAWSVPSYEQYF.

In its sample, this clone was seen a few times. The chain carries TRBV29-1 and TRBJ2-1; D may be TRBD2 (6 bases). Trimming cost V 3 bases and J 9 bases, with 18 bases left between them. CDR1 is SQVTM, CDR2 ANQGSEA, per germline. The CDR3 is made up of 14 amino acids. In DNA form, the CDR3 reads TGCAGCGTTGACGTGTCGTTAACCGGGGGTGAGCAGTTCTTC. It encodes CSVDVSLTGGEQFF.

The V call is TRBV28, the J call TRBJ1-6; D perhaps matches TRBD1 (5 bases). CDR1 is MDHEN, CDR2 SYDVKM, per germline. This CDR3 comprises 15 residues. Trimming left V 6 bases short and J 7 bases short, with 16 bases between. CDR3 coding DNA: TGTGCCAGCAGGCCCAGCGGGGGGGAGAATTCACCCCTCCACTTT. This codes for CASRPSGGENSPLHF.

CDR3 sequence (DNA): TGTGCCAGCATAAAAGGGGTCACCGGGGAGCTGTTTTTT. It specifies CASIKGVTGELFF. V and J are TRBV6-6 and TRBJ2-2, with a possible D match to TRBD1 (5 bases). V was cut by 7 bases and J by 4 bases, with 10 bases left in between. Germline values: CDR1 MNHNY, CDR2 SVGAGI (reference sequence). The CDR3 has 13 residues.